The clone carrying this T cell receptor (beta chain) was detected ten times or more. Its antigen remains unknown. RNA transcripts were the source from which TCR beta CDR3 regions were amplified. HTBI-primed RT-PCR formed the first round, and a multiplex PCR formed the second. From the multiplex PCR reads, TCRdb called clonotypes with MiXCR, one entry per CDR3 protein. The sample gives approximately 700,000 distinct CDR3 sequences, 40% of which show up once; about 40% is in the top ten. This sample is drawn from a study of Graves' ophthalmopathy and Graves' hyperthyroidism. General study results and limits: The model flagged ophthalmopathy progression at approximately 70% sensitivity and roughly 72% specificity.

From germline, CDR1 is SQVTM and CDR2 ANQGSEA. CDR3 length: 13 amino acids. Trimming removed 4 bases from V and 0 bases from J, with 10 bases in between. The J gene is TRBJ2-7, the V gene TRBV29-1; D tentatively reads TRBD1 or TRBD2 (5 bases each). The sequencing sample was made of peripheral blood. The source is an adult man with Graves' ophthalmopathy. The CDR3 nucleotides are TGCAGCGTTGTCAAGGGGAGCTCCTACGAGCAGTACTTC. It encodes CSVVKGSSYEQYF.